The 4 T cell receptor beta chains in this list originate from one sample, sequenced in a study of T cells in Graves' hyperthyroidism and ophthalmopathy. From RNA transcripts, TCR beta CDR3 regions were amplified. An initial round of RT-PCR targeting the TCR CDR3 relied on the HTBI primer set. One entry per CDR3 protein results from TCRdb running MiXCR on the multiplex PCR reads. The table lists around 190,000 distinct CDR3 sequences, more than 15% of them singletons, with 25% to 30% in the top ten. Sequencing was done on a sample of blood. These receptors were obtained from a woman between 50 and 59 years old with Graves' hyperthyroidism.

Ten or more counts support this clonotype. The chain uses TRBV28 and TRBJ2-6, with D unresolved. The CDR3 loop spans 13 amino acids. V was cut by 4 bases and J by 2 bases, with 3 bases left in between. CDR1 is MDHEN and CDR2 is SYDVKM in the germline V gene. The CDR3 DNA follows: TGTGCCAGCAGTTCCCCTGGGGCCAACGTCCTGACTTTC. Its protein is CASSSPGANVLTF.

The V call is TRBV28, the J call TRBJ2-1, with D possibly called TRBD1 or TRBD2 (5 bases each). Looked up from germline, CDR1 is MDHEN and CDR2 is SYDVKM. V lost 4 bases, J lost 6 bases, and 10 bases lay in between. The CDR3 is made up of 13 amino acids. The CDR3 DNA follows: TGTGCCAGCAGTTACGGGACCTTCAATGAGCAGTTCTTC. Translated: CASSYGTFNEQFF.

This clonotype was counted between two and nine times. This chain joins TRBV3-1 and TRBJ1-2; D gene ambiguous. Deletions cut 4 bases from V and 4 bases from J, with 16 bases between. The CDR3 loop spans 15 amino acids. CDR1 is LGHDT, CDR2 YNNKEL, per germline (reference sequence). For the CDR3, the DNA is TGTGCCAGCAGCCCTACCCCGGACGGAATCTATGGCTACACCTTC. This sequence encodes CASSPTPDGIYGYTF.

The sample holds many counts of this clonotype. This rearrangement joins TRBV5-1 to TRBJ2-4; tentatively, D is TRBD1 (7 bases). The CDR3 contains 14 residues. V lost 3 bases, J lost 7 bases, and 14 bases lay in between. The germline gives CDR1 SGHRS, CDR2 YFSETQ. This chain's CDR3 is CASSYAAGGNIQYF. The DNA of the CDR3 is TGCGCCAGCAGCTACGCGGCAGGGGGGAACATTCAGTACTTC.